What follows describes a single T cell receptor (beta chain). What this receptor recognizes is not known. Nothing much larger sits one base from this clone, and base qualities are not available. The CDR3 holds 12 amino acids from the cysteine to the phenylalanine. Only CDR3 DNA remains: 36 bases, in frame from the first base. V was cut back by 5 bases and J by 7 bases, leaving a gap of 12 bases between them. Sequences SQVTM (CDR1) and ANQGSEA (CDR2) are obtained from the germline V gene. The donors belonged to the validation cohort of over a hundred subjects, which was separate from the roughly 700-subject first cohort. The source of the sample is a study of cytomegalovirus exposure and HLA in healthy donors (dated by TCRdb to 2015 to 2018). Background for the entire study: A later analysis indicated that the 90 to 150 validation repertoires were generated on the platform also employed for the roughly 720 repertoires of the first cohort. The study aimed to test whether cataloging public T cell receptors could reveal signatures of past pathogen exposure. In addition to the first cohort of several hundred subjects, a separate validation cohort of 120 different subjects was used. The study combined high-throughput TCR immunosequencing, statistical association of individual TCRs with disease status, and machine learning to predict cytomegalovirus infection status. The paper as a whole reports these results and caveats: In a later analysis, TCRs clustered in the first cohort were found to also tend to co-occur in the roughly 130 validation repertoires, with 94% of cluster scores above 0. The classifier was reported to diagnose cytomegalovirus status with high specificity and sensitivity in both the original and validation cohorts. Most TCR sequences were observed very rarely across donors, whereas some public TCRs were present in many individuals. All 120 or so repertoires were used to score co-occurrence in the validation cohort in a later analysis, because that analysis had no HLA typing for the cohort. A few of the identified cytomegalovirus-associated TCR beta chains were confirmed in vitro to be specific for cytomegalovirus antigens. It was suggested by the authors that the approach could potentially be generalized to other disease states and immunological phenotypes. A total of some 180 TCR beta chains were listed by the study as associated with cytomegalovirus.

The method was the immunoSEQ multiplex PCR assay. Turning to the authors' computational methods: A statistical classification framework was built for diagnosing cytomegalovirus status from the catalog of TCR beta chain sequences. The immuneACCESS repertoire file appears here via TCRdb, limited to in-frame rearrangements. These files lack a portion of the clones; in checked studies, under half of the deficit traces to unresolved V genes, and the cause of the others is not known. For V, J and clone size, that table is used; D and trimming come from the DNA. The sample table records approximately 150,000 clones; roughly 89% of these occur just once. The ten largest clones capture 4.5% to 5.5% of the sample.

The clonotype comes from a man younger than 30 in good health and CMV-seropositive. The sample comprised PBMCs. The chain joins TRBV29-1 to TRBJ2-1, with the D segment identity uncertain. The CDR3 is CSVSDGQNEQFF. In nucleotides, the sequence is TGCAGCGTTTCCGATGGGCAGAATGAGCAGTTCTTC.